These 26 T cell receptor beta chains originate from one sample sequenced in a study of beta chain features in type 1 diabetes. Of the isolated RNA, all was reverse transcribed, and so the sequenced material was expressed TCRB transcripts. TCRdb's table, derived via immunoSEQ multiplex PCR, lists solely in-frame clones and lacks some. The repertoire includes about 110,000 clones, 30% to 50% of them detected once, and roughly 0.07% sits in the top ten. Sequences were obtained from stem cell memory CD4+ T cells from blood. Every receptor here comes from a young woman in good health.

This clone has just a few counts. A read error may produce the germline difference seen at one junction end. The CDR3: CAWSVPSATGF. In DNA, the CDR3 is TGTGCCTGGAGTGTACCCAGTGCCACGGGGTTC. The rearrangement joins TRBV30 to TRBJ2-7, with TRBD2 as a possible D gene (5 bases). Germline values: CDR1 GTSNPN, CDR2 SVGIG (reference sequence). CDR3 size: 11 residues.

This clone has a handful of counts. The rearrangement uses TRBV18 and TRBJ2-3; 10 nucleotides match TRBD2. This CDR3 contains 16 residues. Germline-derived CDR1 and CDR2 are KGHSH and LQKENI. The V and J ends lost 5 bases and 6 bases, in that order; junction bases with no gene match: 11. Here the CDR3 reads CASSTGLAARGDTQYF. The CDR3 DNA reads TGTGCCAGCTCAACCGGACTAGCGGCCCGAGGGGATACGCAGTATTTT.

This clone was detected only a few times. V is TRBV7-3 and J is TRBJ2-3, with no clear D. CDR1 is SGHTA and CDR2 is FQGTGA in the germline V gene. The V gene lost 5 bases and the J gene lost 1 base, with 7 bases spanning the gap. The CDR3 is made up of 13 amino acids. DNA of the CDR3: TGTGCCAGCAGCCCCCAGGGCACAGATACGCAGTATTTT. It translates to CASSPQGTDTQYF.

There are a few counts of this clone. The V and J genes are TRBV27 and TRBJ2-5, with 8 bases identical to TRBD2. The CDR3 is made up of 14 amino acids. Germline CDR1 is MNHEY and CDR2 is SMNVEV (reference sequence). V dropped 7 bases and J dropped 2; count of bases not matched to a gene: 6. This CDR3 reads CASKRAGAQETQYF. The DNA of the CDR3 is TGTGCCAGCAAAAGAGCGGGAGCACAAGAGACCCAGTACTTC.

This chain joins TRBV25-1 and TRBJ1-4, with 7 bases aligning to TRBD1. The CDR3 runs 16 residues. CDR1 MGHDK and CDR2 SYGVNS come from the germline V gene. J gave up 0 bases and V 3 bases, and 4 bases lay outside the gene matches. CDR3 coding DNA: TGTGCCAGCAGTGAGGGGGGACAGCCAACTAATGAAAAACTGTTTTTT. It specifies CASSEGGQPTNEKLFF.

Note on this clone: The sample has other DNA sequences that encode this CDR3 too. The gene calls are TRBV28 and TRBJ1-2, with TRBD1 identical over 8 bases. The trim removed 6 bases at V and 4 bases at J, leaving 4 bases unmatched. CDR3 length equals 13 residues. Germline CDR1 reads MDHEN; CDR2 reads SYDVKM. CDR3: CASSLDRGYGYTF. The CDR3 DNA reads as TGTGCCAGCAGCCTAGACAGGGGCTATGGCTACACCTTC.

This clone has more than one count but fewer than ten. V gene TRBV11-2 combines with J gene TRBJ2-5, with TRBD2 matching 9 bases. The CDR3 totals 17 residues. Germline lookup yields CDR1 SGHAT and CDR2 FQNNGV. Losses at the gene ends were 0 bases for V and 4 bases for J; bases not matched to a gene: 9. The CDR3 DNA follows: TGTGCCAGCAGCTTAGACAAGTTAGCGGGAGCGACAGAGACCCAGTACTTC. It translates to CASSLDKLAGATETQYF.

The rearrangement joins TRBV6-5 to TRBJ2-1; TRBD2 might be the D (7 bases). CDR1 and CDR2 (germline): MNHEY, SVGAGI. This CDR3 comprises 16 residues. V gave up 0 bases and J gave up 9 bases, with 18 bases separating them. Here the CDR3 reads CASSYSGGARKSEQFF. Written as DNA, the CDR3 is TGTGCCAGCAGTTACTCTGGGGGGGCGCGAAAGAGTGAGCAGTTCTTC.

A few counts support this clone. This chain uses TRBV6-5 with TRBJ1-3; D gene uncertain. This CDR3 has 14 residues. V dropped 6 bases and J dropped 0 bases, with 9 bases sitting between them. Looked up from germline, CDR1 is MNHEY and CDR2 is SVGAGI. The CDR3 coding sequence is TGTGCCAGCAGAGCGGGCTTCTCTGGAAACACCATATATTTT. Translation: CASRAGFSGNTIYF.

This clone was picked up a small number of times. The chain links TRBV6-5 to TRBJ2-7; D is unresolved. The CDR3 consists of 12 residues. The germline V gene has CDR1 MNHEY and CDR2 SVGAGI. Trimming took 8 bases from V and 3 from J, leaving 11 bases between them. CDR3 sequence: CASGPRGYEQYF. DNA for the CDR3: TGTGCCAGCGGTCCGAGAGGCTACGAGCAGTACTTC.

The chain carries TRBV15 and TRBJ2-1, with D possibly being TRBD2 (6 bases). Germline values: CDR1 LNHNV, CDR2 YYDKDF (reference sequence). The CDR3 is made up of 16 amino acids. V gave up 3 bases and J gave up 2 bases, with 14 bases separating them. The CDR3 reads CATSRGSGFPYNEQFF. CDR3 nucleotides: TGTGCCACCAGCAGGGGAAGCGGGTTCCCCTACAATGAGCAGTTCTTC.

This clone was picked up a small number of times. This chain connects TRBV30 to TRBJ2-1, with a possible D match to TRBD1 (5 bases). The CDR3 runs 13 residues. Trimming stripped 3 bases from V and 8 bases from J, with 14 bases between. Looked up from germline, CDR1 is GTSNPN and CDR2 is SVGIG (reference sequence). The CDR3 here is CAWRHRILDEQFF. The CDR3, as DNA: TGTGCCTGGAGGCACAGGATTTTGGATGAGCAGTTCTTC.

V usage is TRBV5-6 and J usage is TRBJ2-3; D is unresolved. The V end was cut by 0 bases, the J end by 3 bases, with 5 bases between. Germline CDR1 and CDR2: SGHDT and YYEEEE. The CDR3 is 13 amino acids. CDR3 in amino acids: CASSLDRTDTQYF. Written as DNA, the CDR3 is TGTGCCAGCAGCTTGGACCGGACAGATACGCAGTATTTT.

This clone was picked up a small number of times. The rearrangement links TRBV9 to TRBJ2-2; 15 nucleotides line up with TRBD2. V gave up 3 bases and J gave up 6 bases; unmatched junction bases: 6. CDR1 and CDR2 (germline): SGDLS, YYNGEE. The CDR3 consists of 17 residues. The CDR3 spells CASSGPGLAGGSGELFF. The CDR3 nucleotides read TGTGCCAGCAGCGGACCGGGACTAGCGGGAGGCTCCGGGGAGCTGTTTTTT.

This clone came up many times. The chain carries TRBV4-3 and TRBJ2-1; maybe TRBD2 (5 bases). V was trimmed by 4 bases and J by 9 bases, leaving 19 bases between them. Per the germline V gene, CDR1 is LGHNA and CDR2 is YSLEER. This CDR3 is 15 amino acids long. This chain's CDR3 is CASSRVASFSSEQFF. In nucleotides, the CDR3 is TGCGCCAGCAGCCGCGTAGCGTCCTTTAGCTCTGAGCAGTTCTTC.

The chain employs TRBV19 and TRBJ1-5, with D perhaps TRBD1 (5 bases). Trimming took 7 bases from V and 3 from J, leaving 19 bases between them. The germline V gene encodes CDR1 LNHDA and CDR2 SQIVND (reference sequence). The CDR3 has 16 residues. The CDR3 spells CASTPVDSPSNQPQHF. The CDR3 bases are TGTGCCAGTACCCCGGTAGACAGTCCATCCAATCAGCCCCAGCATTTT.

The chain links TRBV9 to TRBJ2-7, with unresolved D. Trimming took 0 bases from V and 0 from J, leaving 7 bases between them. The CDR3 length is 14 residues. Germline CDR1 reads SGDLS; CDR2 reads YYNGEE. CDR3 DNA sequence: TGTGCCAGCAGCGTAGCGGCAGGCTCCTACGAGCAGTACTTC. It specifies CASSVAAGSYEQYF. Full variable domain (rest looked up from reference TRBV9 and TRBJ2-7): DSGVTQTPKHLITATGQRVTLRCSPRSGDLSVYWYQQSLDQGLQFLIQYYNGEERAKGNILERFSAQQFPDLHSELNLSSLELGDSALYFCASSVAAGSYEQYFGPGTRLTVT.

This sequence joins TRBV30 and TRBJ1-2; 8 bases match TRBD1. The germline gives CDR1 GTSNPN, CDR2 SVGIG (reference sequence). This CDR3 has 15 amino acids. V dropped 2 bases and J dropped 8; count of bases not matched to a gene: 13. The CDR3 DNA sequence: TGTGCCTGGAGTCCTTTGGCAGGGGGCTTGAGGGGCTACACCTTC. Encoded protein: CAWSPLAGGLRGYTF.

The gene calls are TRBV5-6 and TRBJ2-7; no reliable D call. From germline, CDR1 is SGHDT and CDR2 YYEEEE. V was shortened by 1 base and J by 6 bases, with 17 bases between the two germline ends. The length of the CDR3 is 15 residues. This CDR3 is CASSLRRSWLTEQYF. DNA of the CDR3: TGTGCCAGCAGCTTGAGGCGTAGCTGGCTTACCGAGCAGTACTTC.

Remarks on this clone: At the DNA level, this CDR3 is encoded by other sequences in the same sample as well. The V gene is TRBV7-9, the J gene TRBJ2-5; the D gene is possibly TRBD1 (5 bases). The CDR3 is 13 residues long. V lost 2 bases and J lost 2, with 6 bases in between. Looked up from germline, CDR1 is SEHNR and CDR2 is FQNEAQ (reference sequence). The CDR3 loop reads CASSLRGQETQYF. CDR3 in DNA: TGTGCCAGCAGCTTAAGGGGTCAAGAGACCCAGTACTTC.

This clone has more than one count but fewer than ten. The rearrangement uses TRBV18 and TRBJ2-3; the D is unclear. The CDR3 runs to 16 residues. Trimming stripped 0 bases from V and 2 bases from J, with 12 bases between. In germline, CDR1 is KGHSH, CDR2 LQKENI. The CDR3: CASSPPFYSHTDTQYF. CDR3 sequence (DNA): TGTGCCAGCTCACCACCGTTTTACAGCCACACAGATACGCAGTATTTT.

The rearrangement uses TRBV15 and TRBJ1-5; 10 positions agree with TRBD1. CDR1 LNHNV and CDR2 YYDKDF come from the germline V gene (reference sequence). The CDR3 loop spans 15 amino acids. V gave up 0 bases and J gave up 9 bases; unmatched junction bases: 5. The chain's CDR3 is CATSRETGGSRPQHF. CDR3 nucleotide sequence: TGTGCCACCAGCAGAGAGACAGGGGGCTCTAGGCCCCAGCATTTT.

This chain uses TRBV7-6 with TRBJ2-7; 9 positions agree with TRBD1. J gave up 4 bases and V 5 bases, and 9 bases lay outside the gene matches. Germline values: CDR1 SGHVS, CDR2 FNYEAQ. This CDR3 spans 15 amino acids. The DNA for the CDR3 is TGTGCCAGCAGCCCCGGTGGGACAGGGTGGTACGAGCAGTACTTC. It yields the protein CASSPGGTGWYEQYF.

The CDR3 DNA is TGCGCCAGCAGCGATACTAGCGGCCAGGGCACCGGGGAGCTGTTTTTT. Amino acid sequence: CASSDTSGQGTGELFF. The rearrangement uses TRBV5-1 and TRBJ2-2; 8 bases map to TRBD2. Germline assignment: CDR1 SGHRS and CDR2 YFSETQ. The CDR3 has 16 amino acids. V lost 4 bases and J lost 4; bases outside the gene matches: 9.

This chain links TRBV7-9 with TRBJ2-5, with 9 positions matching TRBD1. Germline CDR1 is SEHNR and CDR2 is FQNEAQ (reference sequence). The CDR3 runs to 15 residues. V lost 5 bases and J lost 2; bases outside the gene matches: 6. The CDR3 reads CASSQRQGGQETQYF. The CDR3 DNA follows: TGTGCCAGCAGCCAAAGACAGGGGGGGCAAGAGACCCAGTACTTC. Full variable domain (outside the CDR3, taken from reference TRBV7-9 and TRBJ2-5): DTGVSQNPRHKITKRGQNVTFRCDPISEHNRLYWYRQTLGQGPEFLTYFQNEAQLEKSRLLSDRFSAERPKGSFSTLEIQRTEQGDSAMYLCASSQRQGGQETQYFGPGTRLLVL.

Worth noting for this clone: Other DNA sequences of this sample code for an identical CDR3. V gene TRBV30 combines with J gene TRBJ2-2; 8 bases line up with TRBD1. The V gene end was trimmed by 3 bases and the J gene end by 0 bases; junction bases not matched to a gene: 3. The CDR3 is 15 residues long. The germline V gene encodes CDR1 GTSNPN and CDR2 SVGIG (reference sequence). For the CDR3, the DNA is TGTGCCTGGAGATCAGGGGGCGCGAACACCGGGGAGCTGTTTTTT. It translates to CAWRSGGANTGELFF.